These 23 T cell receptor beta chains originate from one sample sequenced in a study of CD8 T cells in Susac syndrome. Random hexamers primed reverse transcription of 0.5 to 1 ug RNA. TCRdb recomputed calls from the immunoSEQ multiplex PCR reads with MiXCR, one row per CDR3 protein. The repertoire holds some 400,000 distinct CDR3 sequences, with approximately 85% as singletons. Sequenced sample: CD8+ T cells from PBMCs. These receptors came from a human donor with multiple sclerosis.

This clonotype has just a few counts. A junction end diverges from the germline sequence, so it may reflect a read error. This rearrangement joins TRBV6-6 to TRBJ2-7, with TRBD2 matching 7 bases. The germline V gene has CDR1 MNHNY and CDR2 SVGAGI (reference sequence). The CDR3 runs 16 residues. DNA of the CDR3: TGTGCCAGCAGTTACTCTACGCTAGCGGCCCTCCGCGAGCAGGACTTC. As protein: CASSYSTLAALREQDF.

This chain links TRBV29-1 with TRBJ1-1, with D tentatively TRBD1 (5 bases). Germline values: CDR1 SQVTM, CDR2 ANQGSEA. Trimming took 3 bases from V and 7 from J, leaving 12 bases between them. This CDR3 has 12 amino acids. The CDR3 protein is CSVEGEAGEAFF. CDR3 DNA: TGCAGCGTTGAGGGGGAGGCAGGTGAAGCTTTCTTT.

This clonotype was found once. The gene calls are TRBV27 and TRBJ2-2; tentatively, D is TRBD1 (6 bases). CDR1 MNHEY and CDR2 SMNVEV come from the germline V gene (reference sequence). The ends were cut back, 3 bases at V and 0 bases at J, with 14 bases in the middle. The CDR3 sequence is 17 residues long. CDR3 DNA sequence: TGTGCCAGCAGTTTGCGACAGGTTACCCCGAACACCGGGGAGCTGTTTTTT. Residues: CASSLRQVTPNTGELFF.

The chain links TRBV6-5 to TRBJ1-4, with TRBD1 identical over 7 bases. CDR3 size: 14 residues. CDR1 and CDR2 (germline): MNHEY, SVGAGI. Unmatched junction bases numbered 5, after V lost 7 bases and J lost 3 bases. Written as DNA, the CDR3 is TGTGCCAGCAACACAGGGGTCCCTAATGAAAAACTGTTTTTT. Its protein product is CASNTGVPNEKLFF.

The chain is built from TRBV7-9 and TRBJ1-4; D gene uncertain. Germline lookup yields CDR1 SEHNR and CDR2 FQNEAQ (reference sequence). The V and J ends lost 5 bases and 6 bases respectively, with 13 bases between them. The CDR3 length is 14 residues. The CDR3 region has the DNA TGTGCCAGCAGCCAGCCGGGCTGGGATGAAAAACTGTTTTTT. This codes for CASSQPGWDEKLFF.

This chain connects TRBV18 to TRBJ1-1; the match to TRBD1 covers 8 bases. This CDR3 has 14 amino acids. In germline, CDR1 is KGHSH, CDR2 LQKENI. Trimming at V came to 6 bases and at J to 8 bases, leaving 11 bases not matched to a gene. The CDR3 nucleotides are TGTGCCAGCTCCGCAACAGGGGGGGACGAGGAAGCTTTCTTT. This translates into CASSATGGDEEAFF.

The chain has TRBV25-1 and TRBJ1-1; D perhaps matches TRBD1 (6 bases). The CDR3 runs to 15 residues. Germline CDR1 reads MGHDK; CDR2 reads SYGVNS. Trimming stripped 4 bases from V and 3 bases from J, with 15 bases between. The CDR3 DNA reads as TGTGCCAGCAGTGGATACAGGGCTAAGGACACTGAAGCTTTCTTT. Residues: CASSGYRAKDTEAFF. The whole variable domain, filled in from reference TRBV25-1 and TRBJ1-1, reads EADIYQTPRYLVIGTGKKITLECSQTMGHDKMYWYQQDPGMELHLIHYSYGVNSTEKGDLSSESTVSRIRTEHFPLTLESARPSHTSQYLCASSGYRAKDTEAFFGQGTRLTVV.

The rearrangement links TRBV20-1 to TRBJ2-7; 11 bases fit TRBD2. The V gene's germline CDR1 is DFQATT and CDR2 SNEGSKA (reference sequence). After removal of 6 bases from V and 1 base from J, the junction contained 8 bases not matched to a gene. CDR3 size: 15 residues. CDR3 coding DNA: TGCAGTGCCCCCATACTAGCGGGGGTATCCTACGAGCAGTACTTC. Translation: CSAPILAGVSYEQYF.

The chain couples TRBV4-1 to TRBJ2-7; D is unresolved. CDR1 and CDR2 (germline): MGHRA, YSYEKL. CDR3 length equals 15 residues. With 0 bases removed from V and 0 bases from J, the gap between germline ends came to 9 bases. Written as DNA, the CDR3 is TGCGCCAGCAGCCAAGATCTCCTGAGCTCCTACGAGCAGTACTTC. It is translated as CASSQDLLSSYEQYF.

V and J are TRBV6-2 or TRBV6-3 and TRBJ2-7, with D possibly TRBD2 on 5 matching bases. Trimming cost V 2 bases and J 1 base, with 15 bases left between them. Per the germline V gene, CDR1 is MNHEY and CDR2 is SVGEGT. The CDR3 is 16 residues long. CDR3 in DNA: TGTGCCAGCAGTTACAGTACCCGCGAGGGTTCCTACGAGCAGTACTTC. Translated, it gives CASSYSTREGSYEQYF.

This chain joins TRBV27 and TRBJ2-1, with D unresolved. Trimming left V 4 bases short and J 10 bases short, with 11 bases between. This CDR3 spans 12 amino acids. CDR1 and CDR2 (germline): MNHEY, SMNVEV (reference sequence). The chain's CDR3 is CASSSSGPEQFF. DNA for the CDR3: TGTGCCAGCAGTTCATCAGGACCGGAGCAGTTCTTC.

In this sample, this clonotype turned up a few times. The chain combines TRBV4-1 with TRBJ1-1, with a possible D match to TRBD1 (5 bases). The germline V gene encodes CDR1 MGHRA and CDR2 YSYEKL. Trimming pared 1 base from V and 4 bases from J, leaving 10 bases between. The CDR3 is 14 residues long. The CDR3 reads CASSQGGEGTEAFF. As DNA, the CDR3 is TGCGCCAGCAGCCAAGGGGGGGAAGGCACTGAAGCTTTCTTT.

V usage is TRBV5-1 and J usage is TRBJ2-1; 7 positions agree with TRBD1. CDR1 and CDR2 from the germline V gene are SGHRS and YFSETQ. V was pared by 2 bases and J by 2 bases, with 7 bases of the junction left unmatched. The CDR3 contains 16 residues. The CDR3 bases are TGCGCCAGCAGCTTCCTGACAGGGCCCCCCTACAATGAGCAGTTCTTC. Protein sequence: CASSFLTGPPYNEQFF.

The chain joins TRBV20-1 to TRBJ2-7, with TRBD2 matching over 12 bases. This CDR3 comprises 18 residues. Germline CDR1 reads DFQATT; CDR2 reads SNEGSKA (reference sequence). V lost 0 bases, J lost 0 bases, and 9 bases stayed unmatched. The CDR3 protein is CSARDLGLAGPGSYEQYF. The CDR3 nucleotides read TGCAGTGCTAGAGATCTTGGACTAGCGGGACCAGGCTCCTACGAGCAGTACTTC.

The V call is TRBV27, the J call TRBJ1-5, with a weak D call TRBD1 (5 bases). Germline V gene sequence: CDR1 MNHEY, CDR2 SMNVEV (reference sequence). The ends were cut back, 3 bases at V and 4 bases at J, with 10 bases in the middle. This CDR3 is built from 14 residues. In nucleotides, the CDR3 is TGTGCCAGCAGTTTCGGGGCGGAGAATCAGCCCCAGCATTTT. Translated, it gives CASSFGAENQPQHF.

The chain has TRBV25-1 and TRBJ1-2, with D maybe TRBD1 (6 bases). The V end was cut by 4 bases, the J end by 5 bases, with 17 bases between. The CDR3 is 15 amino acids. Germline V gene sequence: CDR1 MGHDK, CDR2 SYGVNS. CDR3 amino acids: CASSGPEGEDYGYTF. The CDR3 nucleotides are TGTGCCAGCAGTGGCCCAGAGGGGGAAGATTATGGCTACACCTTC.

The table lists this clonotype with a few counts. The CDR3 sequence is CASSVVEGGQDYGYTF. The CDR3 DNA sequence: TGTGCCAGCAGCGTGGTTGAGGGCGGACAGGACTATGGCTACACCTTC. The gene calls are TRBV9 and TRBJ1-2, with 7 bases aligning to TRBD1. The CDR3 runs to 16 residues. Germline V gene lookup returns CDR1 SGDLS and CDR2 YYNGEE. V shed 2 bases, J shed 3 bases, and the junction held 10 bases outside the gene matches.

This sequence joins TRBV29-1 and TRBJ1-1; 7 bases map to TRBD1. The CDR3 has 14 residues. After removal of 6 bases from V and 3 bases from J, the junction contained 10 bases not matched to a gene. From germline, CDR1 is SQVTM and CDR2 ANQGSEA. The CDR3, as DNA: TGCAGCGTGGATACCGGGACAGAGGACACTGAAGCTTTCTTT. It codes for CSVDTGTEDTEAFF. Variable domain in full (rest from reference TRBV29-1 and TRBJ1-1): SAVISQKPSRDICQRGTSLTIQCQVDSQVTMMFWYRQQPGQSLTLIATANQGSEATYESGFVIDKFPISRPNLTFSTLTVSNMSPEDSSIYLCSVDTGTEDTEAFFGQGTRLTVV.

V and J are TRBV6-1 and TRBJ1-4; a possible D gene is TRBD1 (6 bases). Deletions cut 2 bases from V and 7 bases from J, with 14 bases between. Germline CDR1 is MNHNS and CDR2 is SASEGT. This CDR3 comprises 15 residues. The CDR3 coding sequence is TGTGCCAGCAGTGAAAGCAGGGGCTGGGGTGAAAAACTGTTTTTT. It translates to CASSESRGWGEKLFF.

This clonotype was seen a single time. This CDR3 is CASSPGTSGRHTDTQYF. As DNA, the CDR3 is TGTGCCAGCAGCCCCGGGACTAGCGGGAGGCACACAGATACGCAGTATTTT. This chain joins TRBV7-2 and TRBJ2-3; TRBD2 matches at 15 bases. The trim removed 5 bases at V and 2 bases at J, leaving 5 bases unmatched. The CDR3 extends over 17 amino acids. CDR1 SGHTA and CDR2 FQGNSA come from the germline V gene.

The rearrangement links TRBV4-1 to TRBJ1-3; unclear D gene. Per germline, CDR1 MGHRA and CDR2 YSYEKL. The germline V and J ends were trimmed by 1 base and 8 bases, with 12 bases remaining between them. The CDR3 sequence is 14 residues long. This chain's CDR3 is CASSQGTGGYTIYF. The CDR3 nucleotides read TGCGCCAGCAGCCAAGGGACCGGCGGTTACACCATATATTTT.

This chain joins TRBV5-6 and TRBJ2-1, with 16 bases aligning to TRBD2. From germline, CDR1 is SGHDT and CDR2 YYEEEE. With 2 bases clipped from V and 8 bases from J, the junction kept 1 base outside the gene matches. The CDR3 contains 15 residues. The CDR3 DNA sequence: TGTGCCAGCAGCTTCGGGACTAGCGGGAGGGATGAGCAGTTCTTC. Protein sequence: CASSFGTSGRDEQFF.

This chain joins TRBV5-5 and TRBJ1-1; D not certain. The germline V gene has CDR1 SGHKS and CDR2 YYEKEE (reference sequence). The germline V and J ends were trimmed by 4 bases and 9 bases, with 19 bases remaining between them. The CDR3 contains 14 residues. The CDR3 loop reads CASSLEDLVDKAFF. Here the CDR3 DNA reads TGTGCCAGCAGCCTAGAGGACCTCGTTGACAAAGCTTTCTTT.